These 22 T cell receptor beta chains were all obtained from the same sample, sequenced in a study of T cells in narcolepsy. Here immunoSEQ multiplex PCR was the method, and the copy in TCRdb shows in-frame clones only, minus some. The sample has around 25,000 clones, roughly four fifths seen once. Material: CD45RA- memory CD4+ T cells from PBMCs. These receptors were collected from a human donor with narcolepsy.

This clone has just one count. This sequence joins TRBV4-2 and TRBJ2-5; TRBD1 or TRBD2 may be the D gene (5 bases each). In germline, CDR1 is LGHNA, CDR2 YNFKEQ. Trimming removed 5 bases at V and 2 bases at J, with 12 bases between. The CDR3 totals 14 residues. The CDR3 bases are TGTGCCAGCAGCACACGGGACGGGCAAGAGACCCAGTACTTC. Its translation: CASSTRDGQETQYF.

The chain combines TRBV6-1 with TRBJ1-5, with D possibly TRBD1 on 6 matching bases. The germline V gene has CDR1 MNHNS and CDR2 SASEGT. V was pared by 10 bases and J by 0 bases, with 16 bases between. The CDR3 has 15 amino acids. The CDR3 reads CAIWDILYSNQPQHF. CDR3 coding DNA: TGTGCCATTTGGGACATACTATATAGCAATCAGCCCCAGCATTTT.

The chain links TRBV6-1 to TRBJ1-2, with D possibly TRBD1 on 5 matching bases. Germline values: CDR1 MNHNS, CDR2 SASEGT. The CDR3 length is 15 residues. V lost 6 bases to trimming and J lost 4 bases, with 18 bases between them. CDR3 DNA sequence: TGTGCCAGCAGGAACCGGGACCCCAGCAGCTATGGCTACACCTTC. This encodes CASRNRDPSSYGYTF.

The rearrangement links TRBV16 to TRBJ2-1; no reliable D call. V lost 1 base, J lost 3 bases, and 4 bases lay in between. CDR1 is KGHSY, CDR2 FQNENV, per germline. The CDR3 spans 13 residues. The CDR3 here is CASSQLLYNEQFF. For the CDR3, the DNA is TGTGCCAGCAGCCAATTGCTCTACAATGAGCAGTTCTTC.

The V and J genes are TRBV28 and TRBJ1-6; 7 bases map to TRBD1. After removal of 5 bases from V and 4 bases from J, the junction contained 5 bases not matched to a gene. The CDR3 loop spans 15 amino acids. Germline V CDR1 and CDR2: MDHEN, SYDVKM. CDR3 sequence: CASSPSGQYNSPLHF. CDR3 DNA sequence: TGTGCCAGCAGTCCCTCGGGACAGTATAATTCACCCCTCCACTTT.

The V and J genes are TRBV27 and TRBJ2-7, with TRBD1 matching 8 bases. The CDR3 loop spans 15 amino acids. The germline gives CDR1 MNHEY, CDR2 SMNVEV (reference sequence). With 6 bases clipped from V and 7 bases from J, the junction kept 14 bases outside the gene matches. For the CDR3, the DNA is TGTGCCAGCAGCATATCCACGGGACAGGTGGGGGAGCAGTACTTC. This codes for CASSISTGQVGEQYF.

This chain uses TRBV11-1 with TRBJ1-3; no clear D. Germline V lookup: CDR1 SGHAT, CDR2 FQDESV (reference sequence). Trimming took off 2 bases at V and 4 bases at J, with 12 bases between the two ends. CDR3 length: 15 amino acids. The CDR3 loop is CASSLTAGYGNTIYF. CDR3 coding DNA: TGTGCCAGCAGCTTAACCGCAGGTTACGGAAACACCATATATTTT.

This chain connects TRBV7-9 to TRBJ2-2; 7 bases line up with TRBD1. CDR3 size: 18 residues. From germline, CDR1 is SEHNR and CDR2 FQNEAQ (reference sequence). V was clipped by 5 bases and J by 5 bases; unmatched bases: 17. In DNA form, the CDR3 reads TGTGCCAGCAGCCTCGGCCGATGGGTAGGGGGCGATACCGGGGAGCTGTTTTTT. This gives the protein CASSLGRWVGGDTGELFF.

The gene calls are TRBV6-5 and TRBJ2-2; possibly TRBD1 for D (5 bases). Germline CDR1 is MNHEY and CDR2 is SVGAGI. V was pared by 1 base and J by 7 bases, with 7 bases between. This CDR3 is 13 amino acids long. CDR3 residues: CASSYWGDGELFF. For the CDR3, the DNA is TGTGCCAGCAGTTACTGGGGCGACGGGGAGCTGTTTTTT.

The rearrangement links TRBV7-2 to TRBJ1-1; D ambiguous. Germline CDR1 is SGHTA and CDR2 is FQGNSA. This CDR3 spans 14 amino acids. Trimming stripped 1 base from V and 1 base from J, with 7 bases between. CDR3 DNA sequence: TGTGCCAGCAGCTTAGGAGGCGGGAACACTGAAGCTTTCTTT. Translating it yields CASSLGGGNTEAFF. Based on the CDR3 plus reference TRBV7-2 and TRBJ1-1, the full variable domain is GAGVSQSPSNKVTEKGKDVELRCDPISGHTALYWYRQSLGQGLEFLIYFQGNSAPDKSGLPSDRFSAERTGGSVSTLTIQRTQQEDSAVYLCASSLGGGNTEAFFGQGTRLTVV.

The J gene is TRBJ2-3, the V gene TRBV10-3; no definite D call. This CDR3 has 12 residues. Germline CDR1 and CDR2: ENHRY and SYGVKD. V was pared by 2 bases and J by 3 bases, with 3 bases between. The CDR3 DNA follows: TGTGCCATCAGTGAGGTAACAGATACGCAGTATTTT. Translating gives CAISEVTDTQYF.

This chain joins TRBV6-5 and TRBJ2-7; 12 bases align to TRBD2. Looked up from germline, CDR1 is MNHEY and CDR2 is SVGAGI. The ends lost 7 bases at V and 4 bases at J; junction bases unmatched: 5. The CDR3 totals 14 residues. CDR3 in DNA: TGTGCCAGCACCCGGACTAGCGGGGCGTACGAGCAGTACTTC. Translation: CASTRTSGAYEQYF.

The chain is built from TRBV5-1 and TRBJ2-1, with 8 nucleotides matching TRBD2. Germline V gene sequence: CDR1 SGHRS, CDR2 YFSETQ. The CDR3 is 15 residues long. V shed 4 bases and J 0 bases; nucleotides not matched to a gene: 3. The CDR3 sequence is CASSPSGGSYNEQFF. The CDR3 nucleotides are TGCGCCAGCAGCCCCAGCGGGGGCTCCTACAATGAGCAGTTCTTC. The variable domain in full, completed from reference TRBV5-1 and TRBJ2-1, reads KAGVTQTPRYLIKTRGQQVTLSCSPISGHRSVSWYQQTPGQGLQFLFEYFSETQRNKGNFPGRFSGRQFSNSRSEMNVSTLELGDSALYLCASSPSGGSYNEQFFGPGTRLTVL.

The chain has TRBV6-1 and TRBJ1-4; TRBD1 is a possible D gene (6 bases). With 4 bases removed from V and 3 bases from J, the gap between germline ends came to 6 bases. Per germline, CDR1 MNHNS and CDR2 SASEGT. The CDR3 spans 13 residues. The DNA of the CDR3 is TGTGCCAGCAGTGCAGGGGCTAATGAAAAACTGTTTTTT. This gives the protein CASSAGANEKLFF.

This chain's CDR3 is CASSQEGALPGEQYF. The CDR3 DNA follows: TGCGCCAGCAGCCAAGAGGGGGCACTACCGGGCGAGCAGTACTTC. V is TRBV4-3 and J is TRBJ2-7; a possible D gene is TRBD1 (6 bases). Per the germline V gene, CDR1 is LGHNA and CDR2 is YSLEER. This CDR3 region has 15 residues. V was trimmed by 0 bases and J by 6 bases, leaving 15 bases between them.

The J gene is TRBJ2-6, the V gene TRBV15, with TRBD1 matching over 8 bases. The length of the CDR3 is 18 residues. The germline CDR1 and CDR2 sequences are LNHNV and YYDKDF (reference sequence). The V and J ends lost 0 bases and 0 bases, in that order; junction bases with no gene match: 4. As DNA, the CDR3 is TGTGCCACCAGCAGAGACGGACAGGGTGTCTCTGGGGCCAACGTCCTGACTTTC. This translates into CATSRDGQGVSGANVLTF.

The chain has TRBV6-5 and TRBJ2-7, with D possibly TRBD2 on 7 matching bases. The germline V gene has CDR1 MNHEY and CDR2 SVGAGI. The ends were cut back, 7 bases at V and 0 bases at J, with 13 bases in the middle. The length of the CDR3 is 14 residues. CDR3 sequence: CASKPGGISYEQYF. CDR3 coding DNA: TGTGCCAGCAAACCGGGGGGCATCTCCTACGAGCAGTACTTC.

The CDR3 DNA reads as TGTGCCAGCAGTGGTCTAGCGGGAGGGTATGAGCAGTTCTTC. Protein: CASSGLAGGYEQFF. The chain is built from TRBV6-5 and TRBJ2-1; 12 positions agree with TRBD2. Germline CDR1 MNHEY, CDR2 SVGAGI. CDR3 size: 14 residues. Trimming removed 5 bases from V and 8 bases from J; junction bases left unmatched: 4.

V and J are TRBV9 and TRBJ2-3; D is unclear. CDR1 and CDR2 from the germline V gene are SGDLS and YYNGEE. The germline V and J ends were trimmed by 4 bases and 2 bases, with 5 bases remaining between them. This CDR3 spans 12 amino acids. CDR3 protein: CASSPVTDTQYF. The CDR3 bases are TGTGCCAGCAGCCCCGTCACAGATACGCAGTATTTT.

V gene TRBV18 combines with J gene TRBJ2-1; 11 positions agree with TRBD2. The ends lost 2 bases at V and 9 bases at J; junction bases unmatched: 6. Germline-derived CDR1 and CDR2 are KGHSH and LQKENI. The CDR3 sequence is 15 residues long. For the CDR3, the DNA is TGTGCCAGCTCACCAAAGGAACTAGCGGGAGTTGAGCAGTTCTTC. It yields the protein CASSPKELAGVEQFF.

This sequence joins TRBV19 and TRBJ2-7; 9 positions match TRBD1. With 2 bases clipped from V and 4 bases from J, the junction kept 3 bases outside the gene matches. Germline CDR1 and CDR2: LNHDA and SQIVND (reference sequence). The CDR3 runs 14 residues. The chain's CDR3 is CASSIRDREYEQYF. CDR3 DNA sequence: TGTGCCAGTAGTATACGGGACAGGGAATACGAGCAGTACTTC.

The rearrangement links TRBV27 to TRBJ1-2; D remains ambiguous. Germline values: CDR1 MNHEY, CDR2 SMNVEV (reference sequence). The CDR3 totals 16 residues. V was pared by 4 bases and J by 1 base, with 16 bases between. CDR3 in DNA: TGTGCCAGCAGTTCACCCCGGGGAGGAGGTAACTATGGCTACACCTTC. Translation gives CASSSPRGGGNYGYTF.